The rows below give T cell receptor beta chains drawn from one sample of a study of neurological immune-mediated disorders. MiXCR, applied by TCRdb to the 5' RACE reads, yields one record per CDR3 protein. The sample consists of about 79,000 distinct CDR3 sequences, 13% to 15% of them appearing once. The sample consisted of PBMCs. These receptors all stem from a woman aged 50 to 60 in good health. Each CDR3 is given with its conserved first and last residue. The order of the fields is CDR3 protein, CDR3 DNA, clone size, D gene, V gene, J gene. D genes are given only for firm matches. A row's size may be missing; if present it is once, few, many or a size class.

CDR3aa: CASGNSRDTDF; CDR3nt: TGTGCCAGCGGGAATTCACGGGACACGGATTTT; abundance: many; d_gene: .; v_gene: TRBV7-8; j_gene: TRBJ1-5
CDR3aa: CASMGGAVAKNIQYF; CDR3nt: TGTGCCAGCATGGGCGGGGCCGTGGCCAAAAACATTCAGTACTTC; abundance: many; d_gene: .; v_gene: TRBV28; j_gene: TRBJ2-4
CDR3aa: CASSWTMGEGYGYTF; CDR3nt: TGTGCCAGCAGCTGGACTATGGGGGAGGGCTATGGCTACACCTTC; abundance: many; d_gene: .; v_gene: TRBV7-2; j_gene: TRBJ1-2
CDR3aa: CASSERRTSGKETQYF; CDR3nt: TGTGCCAGCAGCGAACGCCGGACTAGCGGCAAAGAGACCCAGTACTTC; abundance: few; d_gene: TRBD2; v_gene: TRBV9; j_gene: TRBJ2-5
CDR3aa: CASSLGVANEQFF; CDR3nt: TGTGCCAGCAGCTTAGGGGTTGCCAATGAGCAGTTCTTC; abundance: many; d_gene: .; v_gene: TRBV7-2; j_gene: TRBJ2-1
CDR3aa: CASSDPGQGPFPDTQYF; CDR3nt: TGCGCCAGCAGCGATCCGGGACAGGGTCCTTTCCCAGATACGCAGTATTTT; abundance: many; d_gene: TRBD1; v_gene: TRBV5-1; j_gene: TRBJ2-3
CDR3aa: CASSFSGASGNTIYF; CDR3nt: TGCGCCAGCAGCTTTAGCGGGGCCTCTGGAAACACCATATATTTT; abundance: many; d_gene: .; v_gene: TRBV5-1; j_gene: TRBJ1-3
CDR3aa: CSVVSGFNTGELFF; CDR3nt: TGCAGCGTTGTTTCCGGATTTAACACCGGGGAGCTGTTTTTT; abundance: many; d_gene: .; v_gene: TRBV29-1; j_gene: TRBJ2-2
CDR3aa: CASTPSGRAGSYNEQFF; CDR3nt: TGTGCCAGCACCCCTAGCGGGAGGGCCGGCTCCTACAATGAGCAGTTCTTC; abundance: many; d_gene: TRBD2; v_gene: TRBV11-1; j_gene: TRBJ2-1
CDR3aa: CSAGPGSLSGGSTDTQYF; CDR3nt: TGCAGTGCTGGACCCGGATCGTTGTCGGGAGGAAGCACAGATACGCAGTATTTT; abundance: many; d_gene: TRBD2; v_gene: TRBV20-1; j_gene: TRBJ2-3
CDR3aa: CASSLDPQVDTQYF; CDR3nt: TGCGCCAGCAGCTTGGATCCACAAGTAGATACGCAGTATTTT; abundance: many; d_gene: .; v_gene: TRBV5-1; j_gene: TRBJ2-3
CDR3aa: CSARDYRVTYEQYF; CDR3nt: TGCAGTGCTAGAGATTACAGAGTAACCTACGAGCAGTACTTC; abundance: many; d_gene: .; v_gene: TRBV20-1; j_gene: TRBJ2-7
CDR3aa: CRAAGGNTEAFF; CDR3nt: TGCAGAGCAGCAGGGGGGAACACTGAAGCTTTCTTT; abundance: many; d_gene: TRBD1; v_gene: TRBV20-1; j_gene: TRBJ1-1
CDR3aa: CASSVSLGLNSPLHF; CDR3nt: TGTGCCAGCAGCGTTTCGTTGGGACTAAATTCACCCCTCCACTTT; abundance: many; d_gene: .; v_gene: TRBV9; j_gene: TRBJ1-6
CDR3aa: CASSLWGSGRRETQYF; CDR3nt: TGTGCCAGCAGTTTATGGGGGTCAGGGAGAAGGGAGACCCAGTACTTC; abundance: many; d_gene: .; v_gene: TRBV12-3/TRBV12-4; j_gene: TRBJ2-5
CDR3aa: CASSLWTLPAGYTF; CDR3nt: TGTGCCAGCAGTTTATGGACGCTCCCGGCGGGCTACACCTTC; abundance: many; d_gene: .; v_gene: TRBV7-9; j_gene: TRBJ1-2
CDR3aa: CSVRGGRPSYEQYF; CDR3nt: TGCAGCGTTCGTGGTGGTCGCCCATCCTACGAGCAGTACTTC; abundance: many; d_gene: .; v_gene: TRBV29-1; j_gene: TRBJ2-7
CDR3aa: CASSLSSYEQYF; CDR3nt: TGTGCCAGCAGCTTGAGCTCCTACGAGCAGTACTTC; abundance: many; d_gene: .; v_gene: TRBV5-6; j_gene: TRBJ2-7
CDR3aa: CATSASGQGWADTQYF; CDR3nt: TGTGCCACCAGTGCCTCGGGACAGGGGTGGGCAGATACGCAGTATTTT; abundance: many; d_gene: TRBD1; v_gene: TRBV24-1; j_gene: TRBJ2-3
CDR3aa: CASSAPRGGTLSTEAFF; CDR3nt: TGTGCCAGCAGCGCACCCCGTGGGGGGACCCTCTCCACTGAAGCTTTCTTT; abundance: few; d_gene: .; v_gene: TRBV9; j_gene: TRBJ1-1
CDR3aa: CASSLVDLSSYEQYF; CDR3nt: TGTGCCAGCAGTTTGGTGGATTTAAGCTCCTACGAGCAGTACTTC; abundance: many; d_gene: .; v_gene: TRBV28; j_gene: TRBJ2-7
CDR3aa: CASSLAAGVGSYEQYF; CDR3nt: TGCGCCAGCAGCTTGGCCGCGGGGGTTGGGTCCTACGAGCAGTACTTC; abundance: many; d_gene: TRBD2; v_gene: TRBV5-1; j_gene: TRBJ2-7
CDR3aa: CAWSVGGAVYEQYF; CDR3nt: TGTGCCTGGAGTGTTGGGGGGGCAGTCTACGAGCAGTACTTC; abundance: .; d_gene: .; v_gene: TRBV30; j_gene: TRBJ2-7
CDR3aa: CASSLEPQEGYTF; CDR3nt: TGTGCCAGCAGCTTGGAACCGCAGGAGGGCTACACCTTC; abundance: many; d_gene: .; v_gene: TRBV5-6; j_gene: TRBJ1-2
CDR3aa: CASSLSGEGTGELFF; CDR3nt: TGCGCCAGCAGCTTGAGCGGCGAGGGGACCGGGGAGCTGTTTTTT; abundance: many; d_gene: .; v_gene: TRBV5-1; j_gene: TRBJ2-2
CDR3aa: CASRRNGGVGGEQFF; CDR3nt: TGTGCCAGCAGACGAAACGGTGGGGTTGGGGGTGAGCAGTTCTTC; abundance: many; d_gene: .; v_gene: TRBV7-2; j_gene: TRBJ2-1
CDR3aa: CASSLVPSGVEQYF; CDR3nt: TGTGCCAGCAGCTTGGTTCCCTCTGGCGTCGAGCAGTACTTC; abundance: many; d_gene: .; v_gene: TRBV5-6; j_gene: TRBJ2-7
CDR3aa: CASTVTSANTGELFF; CDR3nt: TGTGCCAGCACCGTGACTAGCGCGAACACCGGGGAGCTGTTTTTT; abundance: many; d_gene: TRBD2; v_gene: TRBV12-3/TRBV12-4; j_gene: TRBJ2-2
CDR3aa: CAISDIGETQYF; CDR3nt: TGTGCCATCAGTGATATCGGGGAGACCCAGTACTTC; abundance: many; d_gene: .; v_gene: TRBV10-3; j_gene: TRBJ2-5
CDR3aa: CASSVGGLAGLNEQFF; CDR3nt: TGTGCCAGCAGCGTAGGGGGACTAGCGGGACTCAATGAGCAGTTCTTC; abundance: many; d_gene: TRBD2; v_gene: TRBV9; j_gene: TRBJ2-1
CDR3aa: CSAREGALANTGELFF; CDR3nt: TGCAGTGCCCGAGAAGGGGCCCTGGCGAACACCGGGGAGCTGTTTTTT; abundance: many; d_gene: .; v_gene: TRBV20-1; j_gene: TRBJ2-2
CDR3aa: CATSVLTSGTYEQYF; CDR3nt: TGTGCCACCAGTGTCCTGACTAGCGGGACCTACGAGCAGTACTTC; abundance: many; d_gene: TRBD2; v_gene: TRBV24-1; j_gene: TRBJ2-7